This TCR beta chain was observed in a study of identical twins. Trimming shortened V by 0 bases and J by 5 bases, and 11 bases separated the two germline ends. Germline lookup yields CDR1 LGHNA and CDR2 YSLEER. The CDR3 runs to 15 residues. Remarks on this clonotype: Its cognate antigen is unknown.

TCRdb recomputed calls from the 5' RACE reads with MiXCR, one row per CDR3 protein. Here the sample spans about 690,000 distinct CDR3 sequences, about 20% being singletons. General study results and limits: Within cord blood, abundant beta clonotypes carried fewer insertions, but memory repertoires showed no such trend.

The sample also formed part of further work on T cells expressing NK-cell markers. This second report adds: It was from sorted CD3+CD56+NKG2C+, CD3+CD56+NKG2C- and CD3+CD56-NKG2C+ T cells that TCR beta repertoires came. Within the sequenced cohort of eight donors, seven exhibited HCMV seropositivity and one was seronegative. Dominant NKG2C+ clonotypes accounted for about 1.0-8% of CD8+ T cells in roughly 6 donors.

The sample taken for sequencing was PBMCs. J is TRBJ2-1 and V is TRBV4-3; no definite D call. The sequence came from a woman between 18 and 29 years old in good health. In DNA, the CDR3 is TGCGCCAGCAGCCAAGATCATCGGCAACACAATGAGCAGTTCTTC. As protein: CASSQDHRQHNEQFF.